This T cell receptor beta chain is drawn from a study of radiotherapy plus CTLA-4 blockade in lung cancer. Overall study results and limits: Increased serum interferon-beta after radiation also reportedly predicted response strongly.

Only in-frame clones appear in the TCRdb table, and some are missing; sequencing was by immunoSEQ multiplex PCR. The sample shows about 120,000 clones, around 90% of them seen only once. Trimming left V 5 bases short and J 4 bases short, with 9 bases between. The germline V gene has CDR1 MNHEY and CDR2 SVGAGI. This CDR3 is built from 13 residues. In the case of this clone: Its antigen is not identified.

Each patient with chemo-refractory metastatic non-small-cell lung cancer was treated with focal radiation plus CTLA-4 blockade using ipilimumab. The chain uses TRBV6-5 and TRBJ2-1; D remains ambiguous. Sequencing was performed on peripheral blood, taken from a patient treated with radiotherapy plus ipilimumab. The receptor comes from a human donor with non-small cell lung cancer that progressed on radiotherapy plus ipilimumab. The DNA for the CDR3 is TGTGCCAGCAGTCGTACCATATACAATGAGCAGTTCTTC. It is translated as CASSRTIYNEQFF.